This TCR beta chain was retrieved from a study of Graves' ophthalmopathy and Graves' hyperthyroidism. Across the study: Untreated patients at initial diagnosis provided peripheral blood.

Patients with other autoimmune diseases, uncontrolled infections, pregnancy or lactation were excluded. Study-level results: A majority of expanded thyroid clonotypes exceeding 0.001 frequency were likewise present in blood.

This clonotype was seen a handful of times. Its matching antigen is unknown. The length of the CDR3 is 14 residues. The V end lost 5 bases, the J end lost 5 bases, and 16 bases lay between the germline ends. RNA transcripts were the template, and TCR beta CDR3 regions were amplified from them. RT-PCR was first run with HTBI primers, then multiplex PCR in a second round. TCRdb reanalysed the multiplex PCR reads using MiXCR and keeps one entry per CDR3 protein. The sample includes about 230,000 distinct CDR3 sequences, around 50% of them seen just once. The sequence came from an adult man with Graves' ophthalmopathy. The chain has TRBV12-3 or TRBV12-4 and TRBJ2-7; tentative D call: TRBD1 (6 bases). The sequenced sample consisted of peripheral blood. The CDR3 protein is CASSPSGQDHEQYF. Here the CDR3 DNA reads TGTGCCAGCAGTCCCTCGGGACAAGACCACGAGCAGTACTTC.